The 8 T cell receptor beta chains presented below share a single source sample, sequenced in a study of shared clonotypes between healthy human individuals (dated by TCRdb to the early 2020s). Library method: the immunoSEQ multiplex PCR assay. TCRdb retrieved this table from immuneACCESS and kept in-frame rearrangements only. Not all clones are present; in checked studies, unresolved V genes account for under half, and no reason is known for the remainder. Counted in this sample were hundreds of thousands of clones; about 96% of them appeared once. Roughly 0.1% of the sample comes from the top ten. CD8 naive samples were CD45RO-negative cells positively selected for CCR7, giving a CD45RA+CCR7+ population that excluded TemRA cells. The sequenced sample consisted of naive CD8+ T cells sorted from blood. The sample's cell subset or site label is to be understood as: CD45RA+CCR7+. The source is a woman aged 25 to 39 in good health.

This rearrangement joins TRBV28 to TRBJ1-4, with D perhaps TRBD1 (5 bases). This CDR3 comprises 17 residues. Germline CDR1 reads MDHEN; CDR2 reads SYDVKM. Trimming left V 1 base short and J 4 bases short, with 16 bases between. CDR3 bases: TGTGCCAGCAGTTTATTTTTAGTAGGGACGGATAATGAAAAACTGTTTTTT. The encoded protein is CASSLFLVGTDNEKLFF.

The chain combines TRBV30 with TRBJ1-1; D remains unclear. CDR3 length: 12 amino acids. Trimming took off 1 base at V and 7 bases at J, with 10 bases between the two ends. Germline V gives CDR1 GTSNPN, CDR2 SVGIG (reference sequence). The chain's CDR3 is CAWSEWRNEAFF. CDR3 nucleotide sequence: TGTGCCTGGAGTGAGTGGAGAAATGAAGCTTTCTTT.

V is TRBV6-1 and J is TRBJ2-7, with D unclear. This CDR3 has 14 amino acids. Trimming removed 3 bases from V and 2 bases from J, with 11 bases in between. Germline loops: CDR1 MNHNS, CDR2 SASEGT. The CDR3 loop is CASSEPAATYEQYF. In DNA, the CDR3 is TGTGCCAGCAGTGAGCCCGCGGCCACCTACGAGCAGTACTTC.

This chain connects TRBV7-9 to TRBJ2-1, with TRBD2 identical over 9 bases. Germline lookup yields CDR1 SEHNR and CDR2 FQNEAQ (reference sequence). The CDR3 runs 15 residues. Trimming took 6 bases from V and 4 from J; bases not matched to a gene: 7. The CDR3 region is CASRTGTSLYNEQFF. The CDR3 nucleotides are TGTGCCAGCAGGACCGGGACTAGCCTGTACAATGAGCAGTTCTTC.

The chain joins TRBV27 to TRBJ2-7; D is ambiguous. Germline-derived CDR1 and CDR2 are MNHEY and SMNVEV (reference sequence). V was shortened by 4 bases and J by 2 bases, with 9 bases between the two germline ends. There are 13 residues in the CDR3. The CDR3 DNA reads as TGTGCCAGCAGTTCAATTGGCCCCTACGAGCAGTACTTC. Protein: CASSSIGPYEQYF.

The V gene is TRBV11-1, the J gene TRBJ1-1, with D possibly matching TRBD1 (5 bases). CDR1 and CDR2 from the germline V gene are SGHAT and FQDESV (reference sequence). Trimming shortened V by 6 bases and J by 0 bases, and 11 bases separated the two germline ends. The CDR3 loop spans 14 amino acids. The CDR3 DNA reads TGTGCCAGCAGATTGGGGGGGATGAACACTGAAGCTTTCTTT. It specifies CASRLGGMNTEAFF.

The J gene is TRBJ2-7, the V gene TRBV4-1, with 7 bases matching TRBD1. This CDR3 is built from 15 residues. After removal of 4 bases from V and 5 bases from J, the junction contained 11 bases not matched to a gene. CDR1 is MGHRA, CDR2 YSYEKL, per germline. The CDR3 reads CASSPRQGISHEQYF. In nucleotides, the CDR3 is TGCGCCAGCAGCCCTCGACAGGGAATCTCACACGAGCAGTACTTC.

The rearrangement links TRBV5-5 to TRBJ1-4, with 8 nucleotides matching TRBD1. V dropped 3 bases and J dropped 10; count of bases not matched to a gene: 17. This CDR3 region has 17 residues. The germline V gene has CDR1 SGHKS and CDR2 YYEKEE (reference sequence). The CDR3 sequence is CASSSTGGPGDSGKLFF. The CDR3 nucleotides read TGTGCCAGCAGCTCTACAGGGGGGCCCGGGGACTCAGGAAAACTGTTTTTT.